Listed below are T cell receptor beta chains from one sample, sequenced in a study of regulatory and conventional T cells in RAG deficiency. Sequenced by immunoSEQ multiplex PCR; TCRdb stores in-frame clones only, minus some. The sample shows about 28,000 clones, around nine tenths of them seen only once. A further study also used this sample, focusing on regulatory T cells.

Sequenced sample: Tregs sorted from blood. These receptors were collected from a human donor in good health. Each CDR3 is given without its conserved first and last residue. Fields, in order: clone size, J gene, V gene, CDR3 protein. Clone sizes are given selectively: once, few, many, or a class where the clone is expanded.

>NA|TRBJ1-4|TRBV30
AWSQGQVNEKLF
>NA|TRBJ2-3|TRBV19
ASSIGDLTQY
>NA|TRBJ2-7|TRBV5-1
ASSLSGFSYEQY
>NA|TRBJ2-5|TRBV5-4
ASSLPQGHGRETQY
>NA|TRBJ1-2|TRBV19
ASSIWTGNYGYT
>once|TRBJ1-2|TRBV6-5
ASRPQGPGGYT
>NA|TRBJ1-2|TRBV29-1
SVGYLVGVGSEGYT
>NA|TRBJ1-5|TRBV5-5
ASSLDHGWPQH
>NA|TRBJ2-3|TRBV19
ASKDRNTDTQY
>NA|TRBJ1-4|TRBV10-3
AISPGQGRFNEKLF
>NA|TRBJ2-5|TRBV21-1
ASSNVAFRALQETQY
>NA|TRBJ1-1|TRBV7-9
ASSFSGNTEAF
>NA|TRBJ1-3|TRBV10-3
AISPQLNSGNTIY
>NA|TRBJ2-3|TRBV5-1
ASSWGQGSMDTQY
>NA|TRBJ1-4|TRBV6-5
ASNTGTATNEKLF
>NA|TRBJ1-2|TRBV19
ASTAQFYGYT
>NA|TRBJ2-3|TRBV7-9
ASSLERLAGTDTQY
>NA|TRBJ1-5|TRBV7-9
ASSLAGTSNQPQH
>NA|TRBJ1-6|TRBV6-6
ASITSFLGSPLH
>NA|TRBJ1-1|TRBV6-1
ASNGDGRNTEAF
>NA|TRBJ1-1|TRBV9
ASRSMTAFTEAF
>NA|TRBJ1-2|TRBV6-5
ASRRGQGNYGYT
>NA|TRBJ1-1|TRBV18
ASSSGVGTEAF
>NA|TRBJ2-7|TRBV7-8
ASRIDRGGAYEQY
>once|TRBJ2-3|TRBV5-5
ASSPRDTQY
>NA|TRBJ2-3|TRBV18
ASSPPNRGQDTQY
>few|TRBJ2-5|TRBV29-1
SAGQGRWETQY